A selection of T cell receptor beta chains follows, all from one sample in a study of neoadjuvant nivolumab and ipilimumab in lung cancer. Assay: immunoSEQ multiplex PCR; the TCRdb copy retains only in-frame clones and omits some. This table has some 28,000 clones, under 85% appearing once. The starting material was tumor tissue, obtained after neoadjuvant nivolumab, alone or with ipilimumab, at or shortly before surgery. These receptor sequences come from an adult with non-small cell lung cancer. CDR3s leave out the opening cysteine and the closing phenylalanine or tryptophan. Fields, in order: CDR3 protein, CDR3 length, J gene, V gene.

CDR3: ASNYDSGANVLT; length: 12; J: TRBJ2-6; V: TRBV19
CDR3: ASSRDEKSF; length: 9; J: TRBJ2-1; V: TRBV5-5
CDR3: ASRKRWGGSGNTIY; length: 14; J: TRBJ1-3; V: TRBV5-1
CDR3: ASSQTENTGELF; length: 12; J: TRBJ2-2; V: TRBV18
CDR3: ASRDTNTEAF; length: 10; J: TRBJ1-1; V: TRBV5-1
CDR3: ASSLEWGGLYYGYT; length: 14; J: TRBJ1-2; V: TRBV5-1
CDR3: ASSSRTSGGWTDTQY; length: 15; J: TRBJ2-3; V: TRBV5-1
CDR3: SESRGFTNYGYT; length: 12; J: TRBJ1-2; V: TRBV29-1
CDR3: ASSSNMGQETQY; length: 12; J: TRBJ2-5; V: TRBV7-2
CDR3: ASSSITGLTYEQY; length: 13; J: TRBJ2-7; V: TRBV5-1
CDR3: ASSQATTSPDEQF; length: 13; J: TRBJ2-1; V: TRBV4-3
CDR3: ASSPSSTGGYYEQY; length: 14; J: TRBJ2-7; V: TRBV18
CDR3: ASSLGWVTEAF; length: 11; J: TRBJ1-1; V: TRBV7-6
CDR3: ASSLLGSYQETQY; length: 13; J: TRBJ2-5; V: TRBV11-2
CDR3: SVQGSSTEAF; length: 10; J: TRBJ1-1; V: TRBV29-1
CDR3: ASSLAGGTGGFNEQF; length: 15; J: TRBJ2-1; V: TRBV7-8
CDR3: ASSPGADNQGYT; length: 12; J: TRBJ1-2; V: TRBV18
CDR3: ASRPDRDEQY; length: 10; J: TRBJ2-7; V: TRBV11-2
CDR3: ASNPLRNEQY; length: 10; J: TRBJ2-7; V: TRBV2
CDR3: ASSIPRVSYNEQF; length: 13; J: TRBJ2-1; V: TRBV19
CDR3: ASSYRTGASYGYT; length: 13; J: TRBJ1-2; V: TRBV6-5
CDR3: ASSLAGNNQPQH; length: 12; J: TRBJ1-5; V: TRBV28
CDR3: ASSQQTNTEAF; length: 11; J: TRBJ1-1; V: TRBV4-3
CDR3: ASIVTGMSSPLH; length: 12; J: TRBJ1-6; V: TRBV6-1
CDR3: ASSLTGGAEAF; length: 11; J: TRBJ1-1; V: TRBV6-6
CDR3: ASSLGLANNEQF; length: 12; J: TRBJ2-1; V: TRBV6-5